This entry lists 10 T cell receptor beta chains sequenced from one sample in a study of blood T cell repertoires in COVID-19. Libraries were prepared by immunoSEQ multiplex PCR; TCRdb keeps only in-frame clonotypes and omits some of them. The sample lists approximately 160,000 clones, approximately 85% seen once, with roughly 1.1% in the top ten. The sample taken for sequencing was peripheral blood. The receptors were gathered from a man aged 60-69 years who had recovered from COVID-19.

V gene TRBV2 combines with J gene TRBJ1-5; TRBD1 might be the D (5 bases). CDR3 length: 13 residues. Germline-derived CDR1 and CDR2 are SNHLY and FYNNEI. Trimming stripped 6 bases from V and 9 bases from J, with 15 bases between. This CDR3 reads CASRWDSGTPQHF. CDR3 nucleotides: TGTGCCAGCAGATGGGACTCTGGAACGCCCCAGCATTTT. Combining the CDR3 with reference TRBV2 and TRBJ1-5 gives the whole variable domain EPEVTQTPSHQVTQMGQEVILRCVPISNHLYFYWYRQILGQKVEFLVSFYNNEISEKSEIFDDQFSVERPDGSNFTLKIRSTKLEDSAMYFCASRWDSGTPQHFGDGTRLSIL.

The chain uses TRBV7-9 and TRBJ1-2, with D unresolved. Trimming pared 5 bases from V and 4 bases from J, leaving 17 bases between. The CDR3 spans 15 residues. CDR1 is SEHNR, CDR2 FQNEAQ, per germline (reference sequence). The DNA of the CDR3 is TGTGCCAGCAGCGGCACGACGGCGGTAGGCTATGGCTACACCTTC. Its translation: CASSGTTAVGYGYTF.

V gene TRBV21-1 combines with J gene TRBJ2-2; whether TRBD1, the table's D call, matches the DNA was not checked. TRBV21-1 is shown as a pseudogene. The CDR3 consists of 13 residues. The CDR3 sequence is CASSRGQGRELFF. CDR3 coding DNA: TGTGCCAGCAGCAGGGGACAGGGACGGGAGCTGTTTTTT.

This clone has more than one count but fewer than ten. V is TRBV10-3 and J is TRBJ1-6; a possible D gene is TRBD1 (6 bases). Looked up from germline, CDR1 is ENHRY and CDR2 is SYGVKD. V dropped 0 bases and J dropped 8 bases, with 17 bases sitting between them. This CDR3 is built from 17 residues. Written as DNA, the CDR3 is TGTGCCATCAGTGAGTCTGTGGGGGCGCCGCCTGATTCACCCCTCCACTTT. Translating gives CAISESVGAPPDSPLHF.

V usage is TRBV25-1 and J usage is TRBJ1-6, with 8 bases matching TRBD1. V was pared by 1 base and J by 6 bases, with 2 bases of the junction left unmatched. Germline lookup yields CDR1 MGHDK and CDR2 SYGVNS. The CDR3 has 15 residues. CDR3 in amino acids: CASSESTGANSPLHF. CDR3 in DNA: TGTGCCAGCAGTGAATCGACAGGGGCTAATTCACCCCTCCACTTT. Drawing the rest from reference TRBV25-1 and TRBJ1-6, the complete variable domain is EADIYQTPRYLVIGTGKKITLECSQTMGHDKMYWYQQDPGMELHLIHYSYGVNSTEKGDLSSESTVSRIRTEHFPLTLESARPSHTSQYLCASSESTGANSPLHFGNGTRLTVT.

The genes are TRBV3-1 (or the pseudogene TRBV3-2) and TRBJ2-7; D might be TRBD2 (6 bases). Trimming cost V 4 bases and J 6 bases, with 13 bases left between them. The CDR3 sequence is 13 residues long. Germline-derived CDR1 and CDR2 are LGHDT and YNNKEL (reference sequence). The CDR3 DNA reads TGTGCCAGCAGCCGGGAACTAGCACCCGAGCAGTACTTC. Translated: CASSRELAPEQYF.

The V call is TRBV3-1 (or the pseudogene TRBV3-2), the J call TRBJ1-4, with 7 bases aligning to TRBD1. CDR1 LGHDT and CDR2 YNNKEL come from the germline V gene (reference sequence). After removal of 4 bases from V and 8 bases from J, the junction contained 10 bases not matched to a gene. The CDR3 loop spans 15 amino acids. The CDR3 DNA is TGTGCCAGCAGCCTACAAACACAGGGGCGGGAAAAACTGTTTTTT. As protein: CASSLQTQGREKLFF.

The chain has TRBV6-5 and TRBJ2-5, with 9 bases lining up with TRBD1. Germline CDR1 MNHEY, CDR2 SVGAGI. CDR3 length equals 14 residues. V shed 6 bases, J shed 2 bases, and the junction held 4 bases outside the gene matches. The CDR3 nucleotides read TGTGCCAGCAGCGCGACAGGGGGACAAGAGACCCAGTACTTC. Protein sequence: CASSATGGQETQYF.

The V gene is TRBV7-3, the J gene TRBJ2-1; 14 bases agree with TRBD2. In germline, CDR1 is SGHTA, CDR2 FQGTGA. This CDR3 is built from 13 residues. J was trimmed by 9 bases and V by 11 bases; bases with no gene match: 6. CDR3 in DNA: TGTGCCCCGACTAGCGGGGGGGCGTGTGAGCAGTTCTTC. Protein: CAPTSGGACEQFF.

The V call is TRBV7-2, the J call TRBJ1-4; 7 bases agree with TRBD1. The trim removed 2 bases at V and 5 bases at J, leaving 5 bases unmatched. Germline V gene lookup returns CDR1 SGHTA and CDR2 FQGNSA. The CDR3 is 15 amino acids. The chain's CDR3 is CASSLITGENEKLFF. In DNA form, the CDR3 reads TGTGCCAGCAGCTTAATTACAGGGGAGAATGAAAAACTGTTTTTT.